This passage covers 21 T cell receptor beta chains from one sample sequenced in a study of vaccination and CD4 T cells after COVID-19. Time point: late sampling 161 to 241 days after vaccination in a few convalescent patients. Described treatment: approximately 9-day PBMC culture with coronavirus spike peptide pools or control peptides (ViraFEST assay). These receptors' targets are unknown. Researchers used the Oncomine TCR Beta short-read assay to sequence DNA from cultured CD4+ T cells. TCRdb called the PCR reads again in MiXCR, with one record for every CDR3 protein. The sample records about 20,000 distinct CDR3 sequences, roughly 36% being singletons. The input for sequencing was CD4+ T cells from blood, cultured in vitro, taken about 7 months after SARS-CoV-2 vaccination. All receptors come from a human donor who had recovered from COVID-19.

The chain links TRBV7-8 to TRBJ2-1, with D possibly TRBD1 on 5 matching bases. In germline, CDR1 is SGHVS, CDR2 FQNEAQ. This CDR3 has 16 amino acids. Trimming removed 2 bases from V and 0 bases from J, with 11 bases in between. The CDR3 nucleotides read TGTGCCAGCAGCTTATATAGGGGAAGCTCCTACAATGAGCAGTTCTTC. It translates to CASSLYRGSSYNEQFF.

This clonotype has just a few counts. This sequence joins TRBV20-1 and TRBJ2-3; 10 nucleotides line up with TRBD2. Germline-derived CDR1 and CDR2 are DFQATT and SNEGSKA (reference sequence). With 5 bases clipped from V and 2 bases from J, the junction kept 7 bases outside the gene matches. The CDR3 spans 15 residues. CDR3 nucleotide sequence: TGCAGTGCTTCTCGGACTAGCGGAAACACAGATACGCAGTATTTT. Translated: CSASRTSGNTDTQYF.

The gene calls are TRBV28 and TRBJ2-4, with 9 bases identical to TRBD2. Germline CDR1 MDHEN, CDR2 SYDVKM. J was trimmed by 0 bases and V by 4 bases; bases with no gene match: 7. The CDR3 runs 17 residues. The CDR3 bases are TGTGCCAGCAGTTCGGTAGCGGGAGCAGGAGCCAAAAACATTCAGTACTTC. It yields the protein CASSSVAGAGAKNIQYF.

The chain uses TRBV10-2 and TRBJ2-1, with 9 bases lining up with TRBD2. The J segment lost 1 base and the V segment lost 2 bases, leaving 6 bases of the junction unmatched. The CDR3 covers 17 residues. Per the germline V gene, CDR1 is WSHSY and CDR2 is SAAADI. In DNA form, the CDR3 reads TGCGCCAGCAGTGAGGCTAGCGGGGTGGGATCCTACAATGAGCAGTTCTTC. Its translation is CASSEASGVGSYNEQFF.

V and J are TRBV6-5 and TRBJ1-5; D may be TRBD1 (6 bases). The germline V gene has CDR1 MNHEY and CDR2 SVGAGI. V was pared by 0 bases and J by 7 bases, with 10 bases between. The CDR3 extends over 14 amino acids. This chain's CDR3 is CASSYSGRGQPQHF. In nucleotides, the CDR3 is TGTGCCAGCAGTTACTCGGGGAGGGGGCAGCCCCAGCATTTT.

This chain joins TRBV2 and TRBJ1-1; D is uncertain. CDR3 length: 16 residues. Germline V gene lookup returns CDR1 SNHLY and CDR2 FYNNEI. V gave up 6 bases and J gave up 2 bases, with 19 bases separating them. The CDR3 nucleotides read TGTGCCAGCAGCCAAAACCTGGGTCCAGGCAACACTGAAGCTTTCTTT. Translated, it gives CASSQNLGPGNTEAFF.

This sequence joins TRBV28 and TRBJ2-1; D is tentatively TRBD1 or TRBD2 (6 bases each). Per the germline V gene, CDR1 is MDHEN and CDR2 is SYDVKM. Trimming pared 5 bases from V and 0 bases from J, leaving 17 bases between. This CDR3 comprises 17 residues. The CDR3: CASSIPTGASSYNEQFF. CDR3 bases: TGTGCCAGCAGTATCCCGACGGGGGCCAGCTCCTACAATGAGCAGTTCTTC.

The chain couples TRBV20-1 to TRBJ2-5; 7 nucleotides line up with TRBD1. The CDR3 extends over 15 amino acids. V lost 1 base, J lost 1 base, and 6 bases stayed unmatched. CDR1 is DFQATT, CDR2 SNEGSKA, per germline (reference sequence). Here the CDR3 reads CSARGNRGSQETQYF. The CDR3 DNA reads as TGCAGTGCTAGAGGAAACAGGGGTTCCCAAGAGACCCAGTACTTC.

This clonotype was counted between two and nine times. The rearrangement joins TRBV19 to TRBJ1-2; 10 bases match TRBD1. V lost 7 bases and J lost 0; bases outside the gene matches: 5. CDR1 is LNHDA and CDR2 is SQIVND in the germline V gene (reference sequence). This CDR3 is 15 amino acids long. The DNA for the CDR3 is TGTGCCAGTACGGACAGGGGGAACTCTAACTATGGCTACACCTTC. Its protein is CASTDRGNSNYGYTF. Supplemented by reference TRBV19 and TRBJ1-2, the full variable domain reads DGGITQSPKYLFRKEGQNVTLSCEQNLNHDAMYWYRQDPGQGLRLIYYSQIVNDFQKGDIAEGYSVSREKKESFPLTVTSAQKNPTAFYLCASTDRGNSNYGYTFGSGTRLTVV.

The gene calls are TRBV11-2 and TRBJ1-2; D unclear. The CDR3 consists of 15 residues. Trimming took 5 bases from V and 4 from J, leaving 17 bases between them. Germline V CDR1 and CDR2: SGHAT, FQNNGV. CDR3 protein: CASSPLRGRRYGYTF. CDR3 bases: TGTGCCAGCAGCCCCTTGCGTGGCAGGCGCTATGGCTACACCTTC.

The chain carries TRBV7-2 and TRBJ2-1; D possibly uses TRBD1 or TRBD2 (5 bases each). This CDR3 has 15 residues. Trimming shortened V by 5 bases and J by 3 bases, and 14 bases separated the two germline ends. Germline V gene lookup returns CDR1 SGHTA and CDR2 FQGNSA. The CDR3 DNA reads as TGTGCCAGCAGCCCCGGGACCGGGCTCTACAATGAGCAGTTCTTC. The encoded protein is CASSPGTGLYNEQFF.

Only a few counts were recorded for this clonotype. J is TRBJ2-3 and V is TRBV20-1; D unresolved. V lost 6 bases and J 2 bases, leaving 21 bases between the germline ends. Germline V lookup: CDR1 DFQATT, CDR2 SNEGSKA (reference sequence). The CDR3 spans 16 residues. CDR3 DNA: TGCAGTGCCGATACCGGGCCAACCATAACCACAGATACGCAGTATTTT. It specifies CSADTGPTITTDTQYF.

In its sample, this clonotype is medium-sized. The chain combines TRBV27 with TRBJ2-7, with D perhaps assigned TRBD1 or TRBD2 (6 bases each). This CDR3 spans 15 amino acids. CDR1 is MNHEY, CDR2 SMNVEV, per germline (reference sequence). Trimming left V 3 bases short and J 6 bases short, with 18 bases between. The CDR3 DNA follows: TGTGCCAGCAGTTTTAGGGGGGCGCGAAATGGCGAGCAGTACTTC. Residues: CASSFRGARNGEQYF.

V and J are TRBV19 and TRBJ1-5; D ambiguous. The length of the CDR3 is 16 residues. The V gene's germline CDR1 is LNHDA and CDR2 SQIVND (reference sequence). The ends were cut back, 3 bases at V and 3 bases at J, with 15 bases in the middle. The CDR3 reads CASSIITRKPNQPQHF. CDR3 nucleotide sequence: TGTGCCAGTAGTATCATTACCCGAAAGCCCAATCAGCCCCAGCATTTT.

The V and J genes are TRBV7-9 and TRBJ2-7; tentatively, D is TRBD2 (6 bases). There are 14 residues in the CDR3. The germline V gene has CDR1 SEHNR and CDR2 FQNEAQ (reference sequence). Trimming pared 4 bases from V and 3 bases from J, leaving 13 bases between. The CDR3 reads CASSSRETHYEQYF. CDR3 nucleotides: TGTGCCAGCAGCTCTCGGGAGACCCACTACGAGCAGTACTTC.

The chain is built from TRBV6-5 and TRBJ2-1; TRBD2 agrees at 10 bases. Looked up from germline, CDR1 is MNHEY and CDR2 is SVGAGI. Losses at the gene ends were 0 bases for V and 7 bases for J; bases not matched to a gene: 15. This CDR3 has 19 amino acids. CDR3 DNA: TGTGCCAGCAGTTACTCGATGACAGCGGGAGGGCCTAGAGCTAATGAGCAGTTCTTC. It translates to CASSYSMTAGGPRANEQFF.

The rearrangement joins TRBV7-3 to TRBJ2-2, with D possibly being TRBD1 (5 bases). The CDR3 has 15 amino acids. From germline, CDR1 is SGHTA and CDR2 FQGTGA. V lost 1 base and J 4 bases, leaving 10 bases between the germline ends. The CDR3 sequence: CASSLIQGGTGELFF. CDR3 nucleotide sequence: TGTGCCAGCAGCTTAATTCAGGGCGGCACCGGGGAGCTGTTTTTT.

This clonotype was picked up a small number of times. This chain joins TRBV2 and TRBJ2-7; 9 bases agree with TRBD2. CDR3 length: 17 amino acids. The trim removed 10 bases at V and 1 base at J, leaving 17 bases unmatched. The germline V gene encodes CDR1 SNHLY and CDR2 FYNNEI. The CDR3 nucleotides read TGTGCCACCGATAGCGGGAGTAGGAATTTCGGGTCCTACGAGCAGTACTTC. Translated, it gives CATDSGSRNFGSYEQYF. Full variable domain (missing parts from reference TRBV2 and TRBJ2-7): EPEVTQTPSHQVTQMGQEVILRCVPISNHLYFYWYRQILGQKVEFLVSFYNNEISEKSEIFDDQFSVERPDGSNFTLKIRSTKLEDSAMYFCATDSGSRNFGSYEQYFGPGTRLTVT.

This clonotype was seen a few times. The V call is TRBV24-1, the J call TRBJ2-7; tentative D call: TRBD2 (5 bases). Germline V CDR1 and CDR2: KGHDR, SFDVKD. Trimming shortened V by 3 bases and J by 6 bases, and 11 bases separated the two germline ends. CDR3 length: 13 residues. CDR3: CATSDPGLGEQYF. The CDR3 DNA reads TGTGCCACCAGTGATCCCGGACTGGGCGAGCAGTACTTC.

CDR3 nucleotides: TGTGCCACCAGTGACGTGCTTACAGGGAAGAACACCGGGGAGCTGTTTTTT. Residues: CATSDVLTGKNTGELFF. V is TRBV24-1 and J is TRBJ2-2; TRBD1 is a possible D gene (6 bases). This CDR3 has 17 residues. Trimming stripped 4 bases from V and 1 base from J, with 15 bases between. The germline CDR1 and CDR2 sequences are KGHDR and SFDVKD.

This clonotype was detected a few times. The chain employs TRBV20-1 and TRBJ2-7; 7 nucleotides match TRBD2. V trimming: 6 bases; J trimming: 5 bases; junction bases outside the gene matches: 7. The CDR3 sequence is 12 residues long. CDR1 DFQATT and CDR2 SNEGSKA come from the germline V gene (reference sequence). This chain's CDR3 is CSAYGGGNEQYF. The CDR3 region has the DNA TGCAGTGCGTACGGGGGAGGGAACGAGCAGTACTTC.